Listed here are 19 T cell receptor beta chains from one sample, sequenced in a study of T-cell reconstitution after alpha-beta-depleted transplantation in children. Molecular barcoding with unique molecular identifiers was used for the TCRbeta library. TCRdb re-called the PCR reads through MiXCR, storing one row per CDR3 protein. The repertoire holds approximately 500,000 distinct CDR3 sequences, with about 10% as singletons. The specimen comprised PBMCs, sampled before TCRalphabeta/CD19-depleted stem cell transplant. The receptors derive from a child aged 2-15 years with inherited bone marrow failure, due to receive a stem cell transplant.

As DNA, the CDR3 is TGTGCCAGCAGCTTTGCCACAGCCTATGGCTACACCTTC. Its translation: CASSFATAYGYTF. The chain employs TRBV7-9 and TRBJ1-2; D remains ambiguous. V shed 3 bases and J shed 4 bases, with 9 bases lying between them. CDR3 length equals 13 residues. Germline assignment: CDR1 SEHNR and CDR2 FQNEAQ (reference sequence).

This rearrangement joins TRBV20-1 to TRBJ1-2; D is possibly TRBD1 (5 bases). The CDR3 sequence is 18 residues long. V was clipped by 3 bases and J by 5 bases, with 28 bases between them. Germline V gene data show CDR1 as DFQATT and CDR2 as SNEGSKA (reference sequence). CDR3 nucleotide sequence: TGCAGTGCTAGTATTGAAGGGGCGAATACCTTCCCCTTTTATGGCTACACCTTC. Amino acids: CSASIEGANTFPFYGYTF.

This clonotype has ten or more counts. The J gene is TRBJ2-7, the V gene TRBV12-3 or TRBV12-4; no definite D call. The CDR3 has 14 amino acids. V dropped 1 base and J dropped 7 bases, with 14 bases sitting between them. The CDR3 loop is CASSLVSGVGEQYF. CDR3 in DNA: TGTGCCAGCAGTTTAGTTTCAGGTGTAGGTGAGCAGTACTTC.

This rearrangement joins TRBV24-1 to TRBJ2-1; D not resolved. V lost 4 bases to trimming and J lost 4 bases, with 4 bases between them. This CDR3 comprises 12 residues. Per the germline V gene, CDR1 is KGHDR and CDR2 is SFDVKD. CDR3 nucleotides: TGTGCCACCAGTGACAGATACAATGAGCAGTTCTTC. Encoded protein: CATSDRYNEQFF.

This clonotype was seen more than once but under ten times. The J gene is TRBJ2-1, the V gene TRBV11-1, with 9 nucleotides matching TRBD2. The CDR3 loop spans 20 amino acids. Germline V CDR1 and CDR2: SGHAT, FQDESV (reference sequence). The trim removed 7 bases at V and 7 bases at J, leaving 26 bases unmatched. CDR3 amino acids: CASTLPPGLAGSDAGNEQFF. CDR3 DNA sequence: TGTGCCAGCACCCTCCCCCCGGGGCTAGCGGGATCAGATGCAGGGAATGAGCAGTTCTTC.

This clonotype was observed a handful of times. The CDR3 loop reads CASSSRQGADTQYF. The CDR3 coding sequence is TGTGCCAGCAGTTCGCGACAGGGGGCAGATACGCAGTATTTT. The chain links TRBV6-2 or TRBV6-3 to TRBJ2-3; 9 bases map to TRBD1. Trimming at V came to 4 bases and at J to 4 bases, leaving 3 bases not matched to a gene. Germline CDR1 is MNHEY and CDR2 is SVGEGT. This CDR3 spans 14 amino acids.

This clonotype occurred a few times. The chain recombines TRBV27 with TRBJ2-7, with D possibly matching TRBD2 (7 bases). The germline V and J ends were trimmed by 6 bases and 3 bases, with 18 bases remaining between them. The V gene's germline CDR1 is MNHEY and CDR2 SMNVEV (reference sequence). This CDR3 spans 15 amino acids. The CDR3 DNA sequence: TGTGCCAGCAGCTCCCTCGAGGGGGGGCACTACGAGCAGTACTTC. It specifies CASSSLEGGHYEQYF.

This clonotype has more than one count but fewer than ten. In DNA form, the CDR3 reads TGTGCCAGCAGCCCAAGCTCGACAGGGGGCGGTTACGAGCAGTACTTC. Protein: CASSPSSTGGGYEQYF. V gene TRBV7-2 combines with J gene TRBJ2-7; 10 bases align to TRBD1. V shed 5 bases, J shed 4 bases, and the junction held 11 bases outside the gene matches. Germline CDR1 and CDR2: SGHTA and FQGNSA. The CDR3 totals 16 residues. Variable domain in full (rest from reference TRBV7-2 and TRBJ2-7): GAGVSQSPSNKVTEKGKDVELRCDPISGHTALYWYRQSLGQGLEFLIYFQGNSAPDKSGLPSDRFSAERTGGSVSTLTIQRTQQEDSAVYLCASSPSSTGGGYEQYFGPGTRLTVT.

At least ten counts were recorded for this clonotype. The rearrangement uses TRBV5-4 and TRBJ2-3, with D possibly being TRBD2 (7 bases). This CDR3 is 16 amino acids long. Trimming pared 0 bases from V and 2 bases from J, leaving 13 bases between. Per germline, CDR1 SGHNT and CDR2 YYREEE (reference sequence). CDR3 bases: TGTGCCAGCAGCTTGGGTTTCGGGGGGCCCACAGATACGCAGTATTTT. Its translation is CASSLGFGGPTDTQYF.

In this sample, this clonotype turned up many times. The gene calls are TRBV15 and TRBJ2-7, with 8 bases fitting TRBD2. Looked up from germline, CDR1 is LNHNV and CDR2 is YYDKDF (reference sequence). Trimming removed 5 bases from V and 2 bases from J; junction bases left unmatched: 8. The CDR3 sequence is 15 residues long. DNA for the CDR3: TGTGCCACCAGCTCCGAACTAGCGGCCGCCTACGAGCAGTACTTC. Encoded protein: CATSSELAAAYEQYF. The full variable domain, rest sourced from reference TRBV15 and TRBJ2-7, is DAMVIQNPRYQVTQFGKPVTLSCSQTLNHNVMYWYQQKSSQAPKLLFHYYDKDFNNEADTPDNFQSRRPNTSFCFLDIRSPGLGDTAMYLCATSSELAAAYEQYFGPGTRLTVT.

In its sample, this clonotype was seen many times. The chain couples TRBV30 to TRBJ2-4; D possibly corresponds to TRBD2 (5 bases). Germline V lookup: CDR1 GTSNPN, CDR2 SVGIG (reference sequence). V was shortened by 2 bases and J by 6 bases, with 14 bases between the two germline ends. The CDR3 runs to 14 residues. The CDR3 nucleotides are TGTGCCTGGAGTTATGGGCTAGCTATAAACATTCAGTACTTC. Protein: CAWSYGLAINIQYF.

This clonotype was observed at least ten times. V and J are TRBV7-8 and TRBJ1-6; no clear D. The CDR3 extends over 14 amino acids. CDR1 and CDR2 (germline): SGHVS, FQNEAQ. V was cut by 3 bases and J by 10 bases, with 13 bases left in between. The CDR3 reads CASSFAGVRSPLHF. Written as DNA, the CDR3 is TGTGCCAGCAGCTTCGCGGGAGTAAGGTCACCCCTCCACTTT.

As to this clonotype: A read error may be the cause here, since a much bigger clone is one base away. This CDR3 fails to terminate in the conserved phenylalanine or tryptophan, so it likely reflects a read error. In nucleotides, the CDR3 is TGCGCCAGCAGCTTGGTTCTGGCTAGGTATGAGCAGTTCCTC. It encodes CASSLVLARYEQFL. This sequence joins TRBV5-1 and TRBJ2-1; unclear D gene. From germline, CDR1 is SGHRS and CDR2 YFSETQ. The CDR3 extends over 14 amino acids. Trimming removed 0 bases from V and 8 bases from J, with 12 bases in between.

This clonotype was counted at least ten times. The chain has TRBV4-3 and TRBJ2-7; 15 positions agree with TRBD2. Trimming removed 5 bases from V and 5 bases from J; junction bases left unmatched: 7. The CDR3 consists of 16 residues. CDR1 LGHNA and CDR2 YSLEER come from the germline V gene. The CDR3, as DNA: TGCGCCAGCAGCTCCGGACTAGCGGGAGGGCAGCACGAGCAGTACTTC. It encodes CASSSGLAGGQHEQYF.

This clonotype was counted ten times or more. The chain links TRBV12-3 or TRBV12-4 to TRBJ2-7, with 9 bases lining up with TRBD1. CDR3 length equals 16 residues. The J segment lost 2 bases and the V segment lost 5 bases, leaving 10 bases of the junction unmatched. For the CDR3, the DNA is TGTGCCAGCAGTCCCGGGACAGGGAGAGTCGCCTACGAGCAGTACTTC. Translated: CASSPGTGRVAYEQYF.

This chain links TRBV3-1 with TRBJ2-5; TRBD2 matches at 10 bases. Germline CDR1 LGHDT, CDR2 YNNKEL (reference sequence). J lost 3 bases, V lost 3 bases, and 4 bases had no gene match. The CDR3 covers 15 residues. In DNA, the CDR3 is TGTGCCAGCAGCCACCTAGGGACTAGCGAAGAGACCCAGTACTTC. Its translation: CASSHLGTSEETQYF.

This chain joins TRBV7-2 and TRBJ2-6; no reliable D call. This CDR3 has 16 amino acids. Trimming removed 3 bases at V and 0 bases at J, with 9 bases between. Germline CDR1 and CDR2: SGHTA and FQGNSA. The CDR3 DNA follows: TGTGCCAGCAGCTTCAGGCGCAGCTCTGGGGCCAACGTCCTGACTTTC. Amino acid sequence: CASSFRRSSGANVLTF.

This clonotype has a handful of counts. The gene calls are TRBV10-3 and TRBJ2-3, with D tentatively TRBD2 (5 bases). The germline CDR1 and CDR2 sequences are ENHRY and SYGVKD. The CDR3 consists of 14 residues. The V end lost 6 bases, the J end lost 1 base, and 11 bases lay between the germline ends. The CDR3 DNA sequence: TGTGCCATCAGACAAGCGGTACGCACAGATACGCAGTATTTT. This translates into CAIRQAVRTDTQYF.

This clonotype was observed many times. The J gene is TRBJ1-4, the V gene TRBV20-1; TRBD1 is a possible D gene (5 bases). With 3 bases removed from V and 0 bases from J, the gap between germline ends came to 14 bases. The CDR3 has 16 residues. Germline V gene sequence: CDR1 DFQATT, CDR2 SNEGSKA (reference sequence). The CDR3 nucleotides are TGCAGTGCTAGGAACCGGGACGGGACAACTAATGAAAAACTGTTTTTT. Translation: CSARNRDGTTNEKLFF.